The present T cell receptor (beta chain) was sequenced within a study of blood T cell repertoires in COVID-19. In the study overall: From the United States, Italy and Spain came samples of acute and convalescent COVID-19. PBMCs, B-cell-depleted T cells, or T cells provided the cDNA or gDNA that made up the material.

Trimming removed 2 bases at V and 2 bases at J, with 5 bases between. Germline-derived CDR1 and CDR2 are MNHEY and SVGAGI. The CDR3 is 13 residues long. Original processing notes: Reference gene primer amplification gave nucleated cell count estimates. This table comes from immunoSEQ multiplex PCR, and its TCRdb copy is limited to in-frame clones, with some not included. The V and J calls and clone size were taken over from that table, and D and trimming were inferred from the DNA. Of roughly 93,000 clones in the sample, more than 75% are singletons; the top ten hold more than 0.95%. This clonotype was obtained from a human donor in a cohort sampled during active COVID-19. V is TRBV6-5 and J is TRBJ2-3; D is undetermined. The sequencing input was peripheral blood. The CDR3 protein is CASSYVHTDTQYF. CDR3 nucleotide sequence: TGTGCCAGCAGTTACGTACACACAGATACGCAGTATTTT.